The TCR beta chain described here comes from a study of T cell responses to AZD1222 COVID-19 vaccine. The CDR3 loop spans 15 amino acids. CDR1 and CDR2 from the germline V gene are MDHEN and SYDVKM. V was shortened by 2 bases and J by 2 bases, with 10 bases between the two germline ends. Method: immunoSEQ multiplex PCR; TCRdb's copy keeps in-frame clones and lacks some. Of under 150,000 clones detected, 90% to 95% appear once; the ten largest clones hold about 2.7%. V is TRBV28 and J is TRBJ1-3; D is perhaps TRBD1 (5 bases). The input for sequencing was peripheral blood, taken on day 0 of AZD1222 vaccination. The origin of this receptor is an adult in good health. CDR3 protein: CASSLPGGAGNTIYF. CDR3 coding DNA: TGTGCCAGCAGTTTACCGGGGGGAGCTGGAAACACCATATATTTT.